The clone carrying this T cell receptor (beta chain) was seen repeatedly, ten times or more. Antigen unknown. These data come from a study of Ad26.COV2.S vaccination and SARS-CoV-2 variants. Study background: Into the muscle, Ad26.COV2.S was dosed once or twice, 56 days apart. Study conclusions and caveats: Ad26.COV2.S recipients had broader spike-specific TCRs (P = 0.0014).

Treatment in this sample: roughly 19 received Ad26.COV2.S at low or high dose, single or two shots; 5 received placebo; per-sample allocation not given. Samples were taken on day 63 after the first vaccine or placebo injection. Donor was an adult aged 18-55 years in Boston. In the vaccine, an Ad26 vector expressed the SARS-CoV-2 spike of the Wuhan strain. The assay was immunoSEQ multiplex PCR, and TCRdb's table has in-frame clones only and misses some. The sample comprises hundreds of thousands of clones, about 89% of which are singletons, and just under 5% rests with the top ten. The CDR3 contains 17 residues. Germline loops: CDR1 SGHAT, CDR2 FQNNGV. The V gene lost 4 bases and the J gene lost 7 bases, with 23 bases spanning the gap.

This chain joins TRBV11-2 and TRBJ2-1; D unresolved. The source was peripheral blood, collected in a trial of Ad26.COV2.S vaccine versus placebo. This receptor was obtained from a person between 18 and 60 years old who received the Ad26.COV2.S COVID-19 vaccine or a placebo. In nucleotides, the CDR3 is TGTGCCAGCAGCTCCCTCTTTTCTCTAGAAGGGTCGAATGAGCAGTTCTTC. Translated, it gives CASSSLFSLEGSNEQFF.